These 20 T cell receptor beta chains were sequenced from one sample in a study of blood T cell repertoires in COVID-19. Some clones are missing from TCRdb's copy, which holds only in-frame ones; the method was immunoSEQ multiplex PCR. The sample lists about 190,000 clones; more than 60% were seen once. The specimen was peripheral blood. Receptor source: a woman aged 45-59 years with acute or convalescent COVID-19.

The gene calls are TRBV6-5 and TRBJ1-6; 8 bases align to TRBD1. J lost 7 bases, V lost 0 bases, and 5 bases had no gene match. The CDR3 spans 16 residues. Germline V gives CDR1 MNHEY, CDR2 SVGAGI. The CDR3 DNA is TGTGCCAGCAGTTACTCATGGCAGGGGGCGAATTCACCCCTCCACTTT. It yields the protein CASSYSWQGANSPLHF.

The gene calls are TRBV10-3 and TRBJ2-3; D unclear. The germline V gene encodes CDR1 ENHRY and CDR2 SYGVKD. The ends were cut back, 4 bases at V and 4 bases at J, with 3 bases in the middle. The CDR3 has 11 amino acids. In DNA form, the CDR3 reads TGTGCCATCAGTGTAGCAGATACGCAGTATTTT. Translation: CAISVADTQYF.

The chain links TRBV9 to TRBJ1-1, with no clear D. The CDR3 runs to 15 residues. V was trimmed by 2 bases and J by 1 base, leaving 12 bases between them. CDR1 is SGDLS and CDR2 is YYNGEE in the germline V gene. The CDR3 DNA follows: TGTGCCAGCAGCGTTATCAGTAATCCGAACACTGAAGCTTTCTTT. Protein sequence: CASSVISNPNTEAFF.

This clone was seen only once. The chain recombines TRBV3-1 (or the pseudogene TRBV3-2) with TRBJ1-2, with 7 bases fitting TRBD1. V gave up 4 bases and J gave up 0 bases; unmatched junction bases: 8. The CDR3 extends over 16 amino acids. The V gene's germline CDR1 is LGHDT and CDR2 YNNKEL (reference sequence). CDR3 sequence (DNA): TGTGCCAGCAGCCGTATCGGGACAGTATCTAACTATGGCTACACCTTC. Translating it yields CASSRIGTVSNYGYTF.

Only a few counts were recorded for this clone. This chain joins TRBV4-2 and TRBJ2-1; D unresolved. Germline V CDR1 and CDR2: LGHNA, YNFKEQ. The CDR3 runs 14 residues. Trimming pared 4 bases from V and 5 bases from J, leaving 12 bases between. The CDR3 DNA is TGTGCCAGCAGCCTTCAGGTATCCGACAATGAGCAGTTCTTC. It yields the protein CASSLQVSDNEQFF.

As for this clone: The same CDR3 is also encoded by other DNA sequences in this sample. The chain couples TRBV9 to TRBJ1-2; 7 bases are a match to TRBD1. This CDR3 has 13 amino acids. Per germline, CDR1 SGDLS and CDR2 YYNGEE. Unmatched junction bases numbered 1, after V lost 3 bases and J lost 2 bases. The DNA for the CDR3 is TGTGCCAGCAGCGCACAGGGGAACTATGGCTACACCTTC. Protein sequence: CASSAQGNYGYTF.

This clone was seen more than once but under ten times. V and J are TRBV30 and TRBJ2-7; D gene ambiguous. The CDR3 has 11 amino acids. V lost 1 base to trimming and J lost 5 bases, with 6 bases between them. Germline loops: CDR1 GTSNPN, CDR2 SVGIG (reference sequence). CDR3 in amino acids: CAWSEEDEQYF. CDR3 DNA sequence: TGTGCCTGGAGTGAAGAGGACGAGCAGTACTTC.

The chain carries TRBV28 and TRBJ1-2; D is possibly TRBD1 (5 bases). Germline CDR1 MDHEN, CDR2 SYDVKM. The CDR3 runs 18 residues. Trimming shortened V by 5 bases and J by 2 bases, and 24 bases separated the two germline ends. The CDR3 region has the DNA TGTGCCAGCAGTATAACATTGATAACAGGCGAAGTCAACTATGGCTACACCTTC. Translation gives CASSITLITGEVNYGYTF.

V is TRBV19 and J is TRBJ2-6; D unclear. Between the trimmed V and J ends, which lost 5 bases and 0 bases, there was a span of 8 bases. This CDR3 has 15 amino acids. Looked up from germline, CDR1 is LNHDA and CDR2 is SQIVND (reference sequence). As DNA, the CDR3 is TGTGCCAGTAGTCGCGTGTACTCTGGGGCCAACGTCCTGACTTTC. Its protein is CASSRVYSGANVLTF.

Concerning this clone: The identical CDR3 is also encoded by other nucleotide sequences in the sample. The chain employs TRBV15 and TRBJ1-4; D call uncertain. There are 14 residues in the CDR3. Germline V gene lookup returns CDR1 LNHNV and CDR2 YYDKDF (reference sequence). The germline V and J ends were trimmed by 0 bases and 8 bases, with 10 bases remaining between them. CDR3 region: CATSRDRGAEKLFF. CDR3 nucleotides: TGTGCCACCAGCAGAGATCGGGGTGCGGAAAAACTGTTTTTT.

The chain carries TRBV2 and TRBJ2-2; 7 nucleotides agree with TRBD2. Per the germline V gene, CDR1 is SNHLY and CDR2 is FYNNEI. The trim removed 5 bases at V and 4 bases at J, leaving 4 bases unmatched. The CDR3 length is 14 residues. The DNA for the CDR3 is TGTGCCAGCAGTCCTAGCGGAGTCACCGGGGAGCTGTTTTTT. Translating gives CASSPSGVTGELFF.

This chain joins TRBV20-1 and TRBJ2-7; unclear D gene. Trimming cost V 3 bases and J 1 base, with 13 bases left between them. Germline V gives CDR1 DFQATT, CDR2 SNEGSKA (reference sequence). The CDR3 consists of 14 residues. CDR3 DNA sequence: TGCAGTGCTAGTCGGAGATTCGGTTCCTACGAGCAGTACTTC. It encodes CSASRRFGSYEQYF.

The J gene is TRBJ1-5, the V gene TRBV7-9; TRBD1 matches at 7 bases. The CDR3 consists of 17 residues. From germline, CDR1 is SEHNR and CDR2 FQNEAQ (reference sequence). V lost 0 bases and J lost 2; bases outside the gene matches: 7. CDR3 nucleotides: TGTGCCAGCAGCTTAGCCGGGAAAGGGGGCGGCAATCAGCCCCAGCATTTT. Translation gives CASSLAGKGGGNQPQHF.

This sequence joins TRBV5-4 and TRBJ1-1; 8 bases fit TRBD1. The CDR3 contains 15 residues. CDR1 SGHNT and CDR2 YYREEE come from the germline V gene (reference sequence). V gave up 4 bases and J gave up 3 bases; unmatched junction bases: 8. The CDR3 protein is CASSQTGGTHTEAFF. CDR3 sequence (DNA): TGTGCCAGCAGCCAAACAGGGGGTACTCACACTGAAGCTTTCTTT.

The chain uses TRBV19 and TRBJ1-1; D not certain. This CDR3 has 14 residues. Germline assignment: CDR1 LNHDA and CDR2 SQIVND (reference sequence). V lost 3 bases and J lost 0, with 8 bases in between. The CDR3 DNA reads TGTGCCAGTAGTATCGGACTCATGAACACTGAAGCTTTCTTT. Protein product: CASSIGLMNTEAFF.

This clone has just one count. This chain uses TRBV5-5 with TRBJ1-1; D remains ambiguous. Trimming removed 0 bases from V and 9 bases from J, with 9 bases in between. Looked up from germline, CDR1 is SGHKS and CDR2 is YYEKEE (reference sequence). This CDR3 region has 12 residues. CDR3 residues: CASSLGQSQAFF. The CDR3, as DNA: TGTGCCAGCAGCTTGGGTCAAAGCCAAGCTTTCTTT.

The CDR3 DNA reads TGTGCCAGTATCAGGGGGACAGGGAGCTCCTACGAGCAGTACTTC. Amino acids: CASIRGTGSSYEQYF. This rearrangement joins TRBV7-9 to TRBJ2-7, with TRBD1 identical over 9 bases. J gave up 0 bases and V 9 bases, and 9 bases lay outside the gene matches. The CDR3 consists of 15 residues. CDR1 and CDR2 (germline): SEHNR, FQNEAQ (reference sequence).

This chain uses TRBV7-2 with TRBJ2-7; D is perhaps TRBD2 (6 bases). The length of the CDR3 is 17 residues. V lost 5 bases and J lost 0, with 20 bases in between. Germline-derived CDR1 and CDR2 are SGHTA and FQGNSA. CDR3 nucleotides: TGTGCCAGCAGCAGGCCCCAACTAGCCCCCAACTCCTACGAGCAGTACTTC. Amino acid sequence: CASSRPQLAPNSYEQYF.

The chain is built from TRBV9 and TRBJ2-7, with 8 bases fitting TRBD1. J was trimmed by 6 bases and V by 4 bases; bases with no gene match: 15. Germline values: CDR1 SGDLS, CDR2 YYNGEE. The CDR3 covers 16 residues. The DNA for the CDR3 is TGTGCCAGCAGCACCCTCGGACAGGGCAGTTTCTCCGAGCAGTACTTC. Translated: CASSTLGQGSFSEQYF.

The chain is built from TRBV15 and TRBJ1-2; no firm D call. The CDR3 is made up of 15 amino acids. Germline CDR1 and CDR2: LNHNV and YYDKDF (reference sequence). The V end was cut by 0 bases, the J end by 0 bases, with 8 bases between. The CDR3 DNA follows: TGTGCCACCAGCAGAGATCGCACAGCTAACTATGGCTACACCTTC. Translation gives CATSRDRTANYGYTF. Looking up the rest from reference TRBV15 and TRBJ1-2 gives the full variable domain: DAMVIQNPRYQVTQFGKPVTLSCSQTLNHNVMYWYQQKSSQAPKLLFHYYDKDFNNEADTPDNFQSRRPNTSFCFLDIRSPGLGDTAMYLCATSRDRTANYGYTFGSGTRLTVV.